This T cell receptor (beta chain) was sequenced for a study of blood T cell repertoires in COVID-19. Data came from immunoSEQ multiplex PCR; TCRdb stores just in-frame clones and leaves some out. The sample records tens of thousands of clones, roughly four fifths being singletons. The CDR3 consists of 13 residues. This clonotype was sampled from a woman aged 55-69 years with acute or convalescent COVID-19. The specimen was peripheral blood. The chain combines TRBV21-1 with TRBJ2-7; the table's D call, TRBD1, has no DNA check behind it. TRBV21-1 constitutes a pseudogene. CDR3 DNA: TGTGCCAGTGAGGACAGTTGCTCCTACGAGCAGTACTTC. Its translation is CASEDSCSYEQYF.